The rows below give T cell receptor beta chains drawn from one sample of a study of OX40 agonist ivuxolimab in advanced cancers. Here immunoSEQ multiplex PCR was the method, and the copy in TCRdb shows in-frame clones only, minus some. The data show 65,000 to 70,000 clones, 80% to 85% seen once. The starting material was CD4+ or CD8+ T cells sorted from blood, obtained in a trial of the OX40 agonist ivuxolimab. The receptors originated from an adult with an advanced solid tumor such as melanoma, head and neck, liver or kidney cancer. Both conserved end residues are part of each CDR3. A D gene is named only where the DNA matches it firmly. Rows may omit the clone size; those that give it use once, few, many or a size class.

>TRBJ2-1|TRBD2|-|TRBV19
CASSLGTSGRPGFF
TGTGCCAGTTCGTTGGGGACTAGCGGGAGGCCAGGGTTCTTC
>TRBJ1-2|-|few|TRBV28
CASSSGNLNYGYTF
TGTGCCAGCAGTTCAGGGAACCTTAACTATGGCTACACCTTC
>TRBJ2-2|TRBD1|-|TRBV6-4
CASRSDRGNLAGELFF
TGTGCCAGCAGATCGGACAGGGGAAATTTAGCCGGGGAGCTGTTTTTT
>TRBJ1-5|-|-|TRBV7-2
CASRPMGGLNQPQHF
TGTGCCAGCAGACCCATGGGGGGTCTTAATCAGCCCCAGCATTTT
>TRBJ1-3|-|-|TRBV7-2
CASSQVQAGYSGNTIYF
TGTGCCAGCAGCCAAGTTCAAGCGGGCTACTCTGGAAACACCATATATTTT
>TRBJ2-7|-|-|TRBV28
CASSLSQGRHEQYF
TGTGCCAGCAGTTTATCTCAGGGCCGGCACGAGCAGTACTTC
>TRBJ2-1|TRBD2|-|TRBV14
CASSLAGRAYNEQFF
TGTGCCAGCAGCCTAGCGGGACGGGCCTACAATGAGCAGTTCTTC
>TRBJ1-1|-|-|TRBV6-5
CASSSSGRNRVAFF
TGTGCCAGCAGTTCCAGTGGACGTAATAGGGTAGCTTTCTTT
>TRBJ1-2|TRBD1|-|TRBV5-3
CARSSRDRGLYGYTF
TGTGCCAGAAGCTCCCGGGACAGGGGCCTCTATGGCTACACCTTC
>TRBJ2-3|TRBD2|-|TRBV6-6
CASRAGRGSTDTQYF
TGTGCCAGCCGGGCGGGGCGGGGGAGCACAGATACGCAGTATTTT
>TRBJ1-2|TRBD1|-|TRBV28
CASSLSGQYNYGYTF
TGTGCCAGCAGTCTCTCGGGACAGTATAACTATGGCTACACCTTC
>TRBJ2-3|-|-|TRBV6-5
CASSGGWGTDTQYF
TGTGCCAGCAGTGGCGGATGGGGCACAGATACGCAGTATTTT
>TRBJ1-1|-|-|TRBV29-1
CSVAGARTEAFF
TGCAGCGTTGCGGGGGCGCGGACTGAAGCTTTCTTT
>TRBJ2-3|-|-|TRBV2
CASSEGTIAMTINTDTQYF
TGTGCCAGCAGTGAAGGGACTATCGCTATGACGATAAACACAGATACGCAGTATTTT
>TRBJ2-1|-|-|TRBV9
CASSEIRSYNEQFF
TGTGCCAGCAGCGAGATCCGCTCCTACAATGAGCAGTTCTTC
>TRBJ1-5|-|-|TRBV27
CASSLTVASAQHF
TGTGCCAGCAGTTTAACGGTAGCGTCGGCCCAGCATTTT
>TRBJ2-6|-|-|TRBV2
CASSERRPSFTTGANVLTF
TGTGCCAGCAGTGAAAGGCGGCCTAGCTTCACGACCGGGGCCAACGTCCTGACTTTC
>TRBJ2-1|-|-|TRBV4-3
CASSQDYGNNEQFF
TGCGCCAGCAGCCAAGATTACGGGAACAATGAGCAGTTCTTC
>TRBJ1-1|-|-|TRBV30
CAWSPGAKQTEAFF
TGTGCCTGGAGTCCAGGGGCGAAACAGACTGAAGCTTTCTTT
>TRBJ2-1|-|-|TRBV6-6
CASSFRPGRVYNEQFF
TGTGCCAGCAGTTTCCGACCCGGCCGAGTCTACAATGAGCAGTTCTTC
>TRBJ1-5|-|-|TRBV5-6
CARRGNQPQHF
TGTGCCAGGAGGGGGAATCAGCCCCAGCATTTT
>TRBJ1-2|-|few|TRBV28
CASSFRNGIGYTF
TGTGCCAGCAGTTTTCGTAACGGGATAGGCTACACCTTC
>TRBJ1-5|-|-|TRBV6-1
CASSEAQANQPQHF
TGTGCCAGCAGTGAAGCACAGGCCAATCAGCCCCAGCATTTT
>TRBJ2-7|-|-|TRBV18
CASSSVNSGYEQYF
TGTGCCAGCTCATCCGTAAATAGCGGCTACGAGCAGTACTTC
>TRBJ1-2|-|once|TRBV6-6
CASRYGQGIGYTF
TGTGCCAGCAGATATGGCCAGGGCATTGGCTACACCTTC
>TRBJ1-2|-|once|TRBV5-4
CASSLAVGQNYGYTF
TGTGCCAGCAGCTTGGCCGTCGGGCAGAACTATGGCTACACCTTC
>TRBJ2-6|-|-|TRBV28
CASSFHLRGTGANVLTF
TGTGCCAGCAGTTTTCATCTAAGGGGGACTGGGGCCAACGTCCTGACTTTC
>TRBJ2-3|-|-|TRBV7-2
CASSWDRQADTQYF
TGTGCCAGCAGCTGGGACCGCCAGGCAGATACGCAGTATTTT
>TRBJ2-7|TRBD2|-|TRBV27
CASSSKPLGTSGRRNEQYF
TGTGCCAGCAGTTCAAAGCCGCTCGGGACTAGCGGGAGAAGAAACGAGCAGTACTTC
>TRBJ1-3|-|once|TRBV5-1
CASSTQGFGNTIYF
TGCGCCAGCAGCACACAGGGTTTTGGAAACACCATATATTTT
>TRBJ2-5|TRBD2|once|TRBV13
CASRPLGGRETQYF
TGTGCCAGCAGACCGCTCGGCGGGAGGGAGACCCAGTACTTC
>TRBJ2-5|-|-|TRBV5-4
CASSSGPSETQYF
TGTGCCAGCAGTTCCGGACCATCGGAGACCCAGTACTTC
>TRBJ2-3|TRBD2|-|TRBV28
CASSLSSSSGTRDTQYF
TGTGCCAGCAGTTTATCTTCGTCTAGCGGGACTAGAGATACGCAGTATTTT
>TRBJ2-7|TRBD2|-|TRBV28
CASSSGAYEQYF
TGTGCCAGCTCTAGCGGAGCTTACGAGCAGTACTTC
>TRBJ2-7|-|-|TRBV5-1
CASSLDQHYEQYF
TGCGCCAGCAGCTTGGACCAACACTACGAGCAGTACTTC
>TRBJ1-1|TRBD1|-|TRBV29-1
CSVDRAATGAFF
TGCAGCGTCGACAGGGCAGCGACCGGTGCTTTCTTT
>TRBJ2-2|-|-|TRBV19
CASSIGRTNTGELFF
TGTGCCAGTAGTATCGGCCGCACGAACACCGGGGAGCTGTTTTTT
>TRBJ2-3|TRBD2|-|TRBV7-2
CASSPLAGSTTDTQYF
TGTGCCAGCAGCCCCTTAGCGGGGAGTACCACAGATACGCAGTATTTT
>TRBJ1-5|TRBD1|-|TRBV19
CASREQGARGQPQHF
TGTGCCAGTAGAGAACAGGGGGCTCGGGGTCAGCCCCAGCATTTT
>TRBJ2-1|TRBD2|few|TRBV6-1
CASRGGLNEQFF
TGTGCCAGCAGGGGGGGACTAAATGAGCAGTTCTTC